Described below is a single T cell receptor beta chain sequence and its context. V lost 10 bases to trimming and J lost 8 bases, with 14 bases between them. From germline, CDR1 is LNHDA and CDR2 SQIVND (reference sequence). The CDR3 is made up of 11 amino acids. Only in-frame clones appear in the TCRdb table, and some are missing; sequencing was by immunoSEQ multiplex PCR. The sample has 700,000 to 750,000 clones, 70% to 90% seen once. The data originate from a study of shared T cell receptors in the human thymus. These same data were also listed under a study on human thymus T cells.

The receptor comes from a girl in the first two years of life with a congenital heart defect. The sequenced material came from thymocytes. The rearrangement uses TRBV19 and TRBJ1-2, with a possible D match to TRBD1 (6 bases). The CDR3 protein is CATQGMRGYTF. CDR3 coding DNA: TGTGCCACCCAGGGGATGAGGGGCTACACCTTC.